This T cell receptor beta chain was retrieved from a study of blood T cell repertoires in COVID-19. At the level of the study: The study drew acute and convalescent COVID-19 samples from the United States, Italy and Spain.

This CDR3 has 13 residues. The V gene's germline CDR1 is ENHRY and CDR2 SYGVKD. The V gene lost 8 bases and the J gene lost 0 bases, with 10 bases spanning the gap. Profiling relied on immunoSEQ multiplex PCR, and the TCRdb table lists in-frame clones only, not all of them. The table has under 300,000 clones, around 90% seen once. The sequence was obtained from a woman aged 45-65 years who had recovered from COVID-19. This chain uses TRBV10-3 with TRBJ1-2; no clear D gene. The sequenced sample consisted of PBMCs or T cells enriched from blood (not recorded which). The CDR3 sequence: CAIGEGANYGYTF. CDR3 DNA sequence: TGTGCCATCGGGGAGGGAGCTAACTATGGCTACACCTTC.